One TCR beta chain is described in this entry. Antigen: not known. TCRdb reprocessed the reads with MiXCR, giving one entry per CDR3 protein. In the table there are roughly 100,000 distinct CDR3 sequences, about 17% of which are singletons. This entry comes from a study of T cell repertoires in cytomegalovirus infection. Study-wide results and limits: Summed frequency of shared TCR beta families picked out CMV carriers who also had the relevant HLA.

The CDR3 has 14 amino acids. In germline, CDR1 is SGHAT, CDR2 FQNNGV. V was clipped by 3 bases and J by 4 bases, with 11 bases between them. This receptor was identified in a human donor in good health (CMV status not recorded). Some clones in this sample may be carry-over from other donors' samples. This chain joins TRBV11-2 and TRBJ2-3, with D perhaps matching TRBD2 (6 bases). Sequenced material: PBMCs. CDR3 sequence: CASSFVGEADTQYF. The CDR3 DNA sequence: TGTGCCAGCAGCTTTGTGGGGGAGGCAGATACGCAGTATTTT.